This is a list of T cell receptor beta chains from one sample in a study of T-cell memory formation after mild COVID-19. MiXCR was run by TCRdb on the 5' RACE reads, yielding one entry per CDR3 protein. The sample includes around 340,000 distinct CDR3 sequences, 15% of them seen just once. Sequenced input: PBMCs or a T cell subset sorted from them (not recorded which). All receptors derive from a young man who had mild COVID-19 (a few samples of this study predate the infection). Cell type and time point are not known. The CDR3 runs from the conserved cysteine through the conserved F or W. A D gene is named only where the DNA matches it firmly. Clone size is not always given. Where it is, it says once, few, many or a class for expanded clones.

clone_size: .; v_call: TRBV7-9; d_call: TRBD1; j_call: TRBJ1-4; cdr3_aa: CASRTGGLEKLFF; cdr3_nt: TGTGCCAGCCGAACAGGGGGCTTGGAAAAACTGTTTTTT
clone_size: .; v_call: TRBV13; d_call: .; j_call: TRBJ2-7; cdr3_aa: CASSPPAHFRGEQYF; cdr3_nt: TGTGCCAGCAGCCCACCCGCCCACTTCCGAGGCGAGCAGTACTTC
clone_size: few; v_call: TRBV20-1; d_call: TRBD2; j_call: TRBJ2-7; cdr3_aa: CSAPGTSGGASPEQYF; cdr3_nt: TGCAGTGCTCCAGGGACTAGCGGGGGGGCCTCCCCCGAGCAGTACTTC
clone_size: few; v_call: TRBV7-8; d_call: .; j_call: TRBJ1-5; cdr3_aa: CASSLIHQGRRFQPQHF; cdr3_nt: TGTGCCAGCAGCTTAATTCACCAGGGTAGACGTTTTCAGCCCCAGCATTTT
clone_size: few; v_call: TRBV11-2; d_call: TRBD2; j_call: TRBJ2-3; cdr3_aa: CASSFMVAGGPSTDTQYF; cdr3_nt: TGTGCCAGCAGCTTTATGGTAGCGGGGGGGCCCAGCACAGATACGCAGTATTTT
clone_size: many; v_call: TRBV7-9; d_call: TRBD1; j_call: TRBJ2-1; cdr3_aa: CASSLAQGDYNEQFF; cdr3_nt: TGTGCCAGCAGCTTAGCCCAGGGGGACTACAATGAGCAGTTCTTC
clone_size: .; v_call: TRBV12-3/TRBV12-4; d_call: .; j_call: TRBJ1-1; cdr3_aa: CASSPSPHTEAFF; cdr3_nt: TGTGCCAGCAGCCCGTCCCCCCACACTGAAGCTTTCTTT
clone_size: many; v_call: TRBV23-1; d_call: .; j_call: TRBJ2-2; cdr3_aa: CASSTRAGELFF; cdr3_nt: TGCGCCAGCAGTACGAGAGCCGGGGAGCTGTTTTTT
clone_size: .; v_call: TRBV10-3; d_call: .; j_call: TRBJ2-2; cdr3_aa: CAISGRVAGELFF; cdr3_nt: TGTGCCATCAGTGGACGCGTCGCCGGGGAGCTGTTTTTT
clone_size: few; v_call: TRBV5-1; d_call: .; j_call: TRBJ2-1; cdr3_aa: CASSRTGLGEQFF; cdr3_nt: TGCGCCAGCAGCCGGACGGGCCTCGGGGAGCAGTTCTTC
clone_size: .; v_call: TRBV6-2/TRBV6-3; d_call: TRBD1; j_call: TRBJ2-3; cdr3_aa: CASSSARTGGVTDTQYF; cdr3_nt: TGTGCCAGCAGTTCGGCCCGTACAGGGGGCGTCACAGATACGCAGTATTTT
clone_size: .; v_call: TRBV20-1; d_call: TRBD2; j_call: TRBJ2-5; cdr3_aa: CSVASGGAYETQYF; cdr3_nt: TGCAGTGTGGCTAGCGGGGGGGCCTACGAGACCCAGTACTTC
clone_size: .; v_call: TRBV30; d_call: .; j_call: TRBJ1-5; cdr3_aa: CAWSNQSNQPQHF; cdr3_nt: TGTGCCTGGAGTAACCAGAGCAATCAGCCCCAGCATTTT
clone_size: few; v_call: TRBV9; d_call: .; j_call: TRBJ2-1; cdr3_aa: CASSSRPYNEQFF; cdr3_nt: TGTGCCAGCAGCTCGCGGCCATACAATGAGCAGTTCTTC
clone_size: .; v_call: TRBV10-2; d_call: .; j_call: TRBJ2-3; cdr3_aa: CASTKGGMTDTQYF; cdr3_nt: TGCGCCAGCACCAAGGGTGGTATGACAGATACGCAGTATTTT
clone_size: many; v_call: TRBV6-1; d_call: .; j_call: TRBJ1-5; cdr3_aa: CASTKTGGSNQPQHF; cdr3_nt: TGTGCCAGCACCAAGACAGGTGGTAGCAATCAGCCCCAGCATTTT
clone_size: many; v_call: TRBV12-5; d_call: .; j_call: TRBJ1-1; cdr3_aa: CASAAGVFPEAFF; cdr3_nt: TGTGCTAGTGCCGCCGGGGTCTTCCCTGAAGCTTTCTTT
clone_size: few; v_call: TRBV7-2; d_call: .; j_call: TRBJ1-1; cdr3_aa: CASSLRESGTEAFF; cdr3_nt: TGTGCCAGCAGCTTAAGGGAGTCAGGGACTGAAGCTTTCTTT
clone_size: few; v_call: TRBV9; d_call: .; j_call: TRBJ2-3; cdr3_aa: CASSAQSSGVPPDTQYF; cdr3_nt: TGTGCCAGCAGCGCCCAGAGCTCGGGTGTCCCCCCAGATACGCAGTATTTT
clone_size: few; v_call: TRBV29-1; d_call: TRBD1; j_call: TRBJ2-7; cdr3_aa: CSVTGTGPSDEQYF; cdr3_nt: TGCAGCGTAACTGGGACAGGGCCCTCGGACGAGCAGTACTTC
clone_size: few; v_call: TRBV5-1; d_call: .; j_call: TRBJ2-1; cdr3_aa: CASSPGAGPNEQFF; cdr3_nt: TGCGCCAGCAGCCCAGGGGCAGGCCCAAATGAGCAGTTCTTC
clone_size: .; v_call: TRBV4-2; d_call: .; j_call: TRBJ1-4; cdr3_aa: CASSQDYAATNEKLFF; cdr3_nt: TGTGCCAGCAGCCAAGATTATGCTGCAACTAATGAAAAACTGTTTTTT
clone_size: few; v_call: TRBV7-9; d_call: .; j_call: TRBJ1-1; cdr3_aa: CASSFRTKAFF; cdr3_nt: TGTGCCAGCAGCTTCCGAACAAAGGCTTTCTTT
clone_size: few; v_call: TRBV9; d_call: .; j_call: TRBJ2-7; cdr3_aa: CASSAQTGITPLAQYF; cdr3_nt: TGTGCCAGCAGCGCTCAAACAGGGATAACGCCCTTGGCGCAGTACTTC
clone_size: few; v_call: TRBV12-3/TRBV12-4; d_call: .; j_call: TRBJ1-5; cdr3_aa: CASSLLYSNQPQHF; cdr3_nt: TGTGCCAGCAGTTTATTGTATAGCAATCAGCCCCAGCATTTT
clone_size: few; v_call: TRBV7-6; d_call: TRBD1; j_call: TRBJ2-1; cdr3_aa: CASSSLTGNFEQFF; cdr3_nt: TGTGCCAGCAGCTCCCTGACAGGGAACTTTGAGCAGTTCTTC
clone_size: few; v_call: TRBV5-1; d_call: .; j_call: TRBJ2-3; cdr3_aa: CASSPVYSGDTQYF; cdr3_nt: TGCGCCAGCAGCCCAGTCTACAGCGGGGATACGCAGTATTTT
clone_size: few; v_call: TRBV19; d_call: .; j_call: TRBJ1-2; cdr3_aa: CASSIAPPPYGYTF; cdr3_nt: TGTGCCAGTAGTATTGCGCCACCTCCCTATGGCTACACCTTC
clone_size: .; v_call: TRBV20-1; d_call: TRBD2; j_call: TRBJ2-1; cdr3_aa: CSATGGTLDEQFF; cdr3_nt: TGCAGTGCTACCGGGGGGACCTTGGATGAGCAGTTCTTC
clone_size: few; v_call: TRBV20-1; d_call: .; j_call: TRBJ1-5; cdr3_aa: CSARAGDFNQPQHF; cdr3_nt: TGCAGTGCTAGAGCAGGGGACTTCAATCAGCCCCAGCATTTT
clone_size: .; v_call: TRBV25-1; d_call: .; j_call: TRBJ1-6; cdr3_aa: CASSEGEMVSSPLHF; cdr3_nt: TGTGCCAGCAGTGAAGGGGAGATGGTTAGTTCACCCCTCCACTTT
clone_size: few; v_call: TRBV27; d_call: .; j_call: TRBJ2-7; cdr3_aa: CASSSKPTGTLYEQYF; cdr3_nt: TGTGCCAGCAGTTCAAAACCGACCGGGACACTCTACGAGCAGTACTTC
clone_size: .; v_call: TRBV12-3/TRBV12-4; d_call: TRBD1; j_call: TRBJ1-4; cdr3_aa: CASSGQGGNEKLFF; cdr3_nt: TGTGCCAGCAGCGGACAGGGGGGTAATGAAAAACTGTTTTTT
clone_size: .; v_call: TRBV12-3/TRBV12-4; d_call: .; j_call: TRBJ1-1; cdr3_aa: CASSPKNTEAFF; cdr3_nt: TGTGCCAGCAGTCCTAAGAACACTGAAGCTTTCTTT
clone_size: few; v_call: TRBV5-8; d_call: .; j_call: TRBJ2-3; cdr3_aa: CASSLDIFTDTQYF; cdr3_nt: TGTGCCAGCAGCTTGGACATCTTCACAGATACGCAGTATTTT
clone_size: .; v_call: TRBV4-1; d_call: .; j_call: TRBJ1-1; cdr3_aa: CASSPVTNTEAFF; cdr3_nt: TGCGCCAGCAGCCCCGTGACGAACACTGAAGCTTTCTTT
clone_size: few; v_call: TRBV14; d_call: .; j_call: TRBJ2-1; cdr3_aa: CASSPGGGWGSYNEQFF; cdr3_nt: TGTGCCAGCAGCCCCGGTGGGGGGTGGGGCTCCTACAATGAGCAGTTCTTC
clone_size: .; v_call: TRBV6-4; d_call: .; j_call: TRBJ2-1; cdr3_aa: CASSDLRGERFF; cdr3_nt: TGTGCCAGCAGTGACCTTCGGGGCGAGCGGTTCTTC
clone_size: .; v_call: TRBV15; d_call: .; j_call: TRBJ2-1; cdr3_aa: CATSYPQGLRQNEQFF; cdr3_nt: TGTGCCACCAGCTACCCACAAGGACTAAGACAAAATGAGCAGTTCTTC
clone_size: .; v_call: TRBV5-1; d_call: .; j_call: TRBJ1-6; cdr3_aa: CASSLAGVHNSPLHF; cdr3_nt: TGCGCCAGCAGCTTGGCTGGGGTCCATAATTCACCCCTCCACTTT
clone_size: .; v_call: TRBV12-3/TRBV12-4; d_call: TRBD1; j_call: TRBJ1-6; cdr3_aa: CASSRTRDRGLGSPLHF; cdr3_nt: TGTGCCAGCAGTCGGACGAGGGACAGGGGTTTGGGTTCACCCCTCCACTTT
clone_size: .; v_call: TRBV7-9; d_call: .; j_call: TRBJ2-5; cdr3_aa: CASSSAGAQETQYF; cdr3_nt: TGTGCCAGCAGTTCGGCGGGGGCCCAAGAGACCCAGTACTTC
clone_size: .; v_call: TRBV5-5; d_call: .; j_call: TRBJ2-3; cdr3_aa: CASSLVVRQDTQYF; cdr3_nt: TGTGCCAGCAGCTTGGTTGTAAGGCAGGATACGCAGTATTTT
clone_size: few; v_call: TRBV3-1; d_call: .; j_call: TRBJ1-5; cdr3_aa: CASSQDPNQPQHF; cdr3_nt: TGTGCCAGCAGCCAAGATCCCAATCAGCCCCAGCATTTT
clone_size: .; v_call: TRBV11-2; d_call: .; j_call: TRBJ1-1; cdr3_aa: CASASQPNTEAFF; cdr3_nt: TGTGCCAGCGCTTCACAGCCGAACACTGAAGCTTTCTTT
clone_size: .; v_call: TRBV10-2; d_call: .; j_call: TRBJ2-2; cdr3_aa: CASSERTGELFF; cdr3_nt: TGCGCCAGCAGTGAACGAACAGGGGAGCTGTTTTTT
clone_size: few; v_call: TRBV4-1; d_call: .; j_call: TRBJ2-3; cdr3_aa: CASSRTGIDTDTQYF; cdr3_nt: TGCGCCAGCAGCCGGACGGGGATCGACACAGATACGCAGTATTTT
clone_size: few; v_call: TRBV7-2; d_call: .; j_call: TRBJ2-5; cdr3_aa: CASSPRLVETQYF; cdr3_nt: TGTGCCAGCAGCCCGAGACTAGTAGAGACCCAGTACTTC
clone_size: many; v_call: TRBV6-5; d_call: .; j_call: TRBJ2-3; cdr3_aa: CASRTGGVDTQYF; cdr3_nt: TGTGCCAGCAGGACCGGGGGAGTGGATACGCAGTATTTT
clone_size: few; v_call: TRBV10-2; d_call: .; j_call: TRBJ1-1; cdr3_aa: CASSVRAGKNTEAFF; cdr3_nt: TGCGCCAGCAGTGTGAGGGCAGGGAAGAACACTGAAGCTTTCTTT